The 18 T cell receptor beta chains below come from one sample, sequenced in a study of blood T cell repertoires in COVID-19. Assay used: immunoSEQ multiplex PCR; TCRdb lists only in-frame clones, some missing. Counted here are about 100,000 clones, roughly 77% occurring once; the ten biggest clones make up 24%. The sample was peripheral blood. The receptors come from a human donor in a cohort sampled during active COVID-19.

This chain links TRBV6-1 with TRBJ1-5; D unclear. Trimming left V 2 bases short and J 0 bases short, with 14 bases between. Germline V gene sequence: CDR1 MNHNS, CDR2 SASEGT. The CDR3 covers 17 residues. CDR3 coding DNA: TGTGCCAGCAGTGAATTCTGGGGAGGGTTTAGCAATCAGCCCCAGCATTTT. Translation gives CASSEFWGGFSNQPQHF.

The CDR3 loop reads CASSQALAGEREQYF. The CDR3 DNA reads TGCGCCAGCAGCCAAGCACTAGCGGGAGAAAGGGAGCAGTACTTC. The V and J genes are TRBV4-1 and TRBJ2-7; 11 nucleotides line up with TRBD2. The CDR3 runs to 15 residues. V shed 1 base and J 7 bases; nucleotides not matched to a gene: 6. The germline V gene encodes CDR1 MGHRA and CDR2 YSYEKL.

The chain carries TRBV6-2 or TRBV6-3 and TRBJ2-7; a weak D match, TRBD2 (6 bases). V lost 2 bases, J lost 2 bases, and 13 bases lay in between. The germline V gene has CDR1 MNHEY and CDR2 SVGEGT. The CDR3 runs 15 residues. The DNA for the CDR3 is TGTGCCAGCAGTTACAATTCGGGGGATACCTACGAGCAGTACTTC. It translates to CASSYNSGDTYEQYF.

This clone was seen only a few times. The V call is TRBV19, the J call TRBJ1-1, with TRBD1 matching 7 bases. Germline loops: CDR1 LNHDA, CDR2 SQIVND (reference sequence). The CDR3 spans 13 residues. Trimming at V came to 4 bases and at J to 5 bases, leaving 4 bases not matched to a gene. The CDR3 nucleotides are TGTGCCAGTAGTAGCAACAGGGGTACTGAAGCTTTCTTT. Its translation: CASSSNRGTEAFF.

The chain uses TRBV6-1 and TRBJ2-7; 8 nucleotides agree with TRBD2. Germline assignment: CDR1 MNHNS and CDR2 SASEGT. The length of the CDR3 is 14 residues. The V gene end was trimmed by 1 base and the J gene end by 2 bases; junction bases not matched to a gene: 1. The CDR3 DNA is TGTGCCAGCAGTGAAGTTAGCGGGACCTACGAGCAGTACTTC. It encodes CASSEVSGTYEQYF.

The sample holds a few counts of this clone. The rearrangement joins TRBV5-4 to TRBJ2-3, with TRBD1 as a possible D gene (6 bases). CDR1 is SGHNT and CDR2 is YYREEE in the germline V gene (reference sequence). CDR3 length: 12 residues. The ends were cut back, 9 bases at V and 0 bases at J, with 8 bases in the middle. Here the CDR3 DNA reads TGTGCCACAGGGGCAAGCACAGATACGCAGTATTTT. It is translated as CATGASTDTQYF. The whole variable domain, filled in from reference TRBV5-4 and TRBJ2-3, reads ETGVTQSPTHLIKTRGQQVTLRCSSQSGHNTVSWYQQALGQGPQFIFQYYREEENGRGNFPPRFSGLQFPNYSSELNVNALELDDSALYLCATGASTDTQYFGPGTRLTVL.

The gene calls are TRBV15 and TRBJ1-3; D possibly corresponds to TRBD1 (6 bases). V lost 0 bases, J lost 8 bases, and 14 bases lay in between. Germline V gives CDR1 LNHNV, CDR2 YYDKDF (reference sequence). The CDR3 is 15 amino acids. CDR3 amino acids: CATSRERGGGYTIYF. In nucleotides, the CDR3 is TGTGCCACCAGCAGAGAAAGGGGGGGCGGTTACACCATATATTTT.

The V call is TRBV18, the J call TRBJ2-3; D is perhaps TRBD2 (5 bases). Per germline, CDR1 KGHSH and CDR2 LQKENI. This CDR3 contains 15 residues. Trimming cost V 0 bases and J 4 bases, with 11 bases left between them. In DNA form, the CDR3 reads TGTGCCAGCTCACCACCGGCCGGGCGGGCAGATACGCAGTATTTT. Translated, it gives CASSPPAGRADTQYF.

V gene TRBV5-5 combines with J gene TRBJ1-1, with D perhaps TRBD1 (6 bases). Trimming removed 5 bases at V and 5 bases at J, with 22 bases between. Germline assignment: CDR1 SGHKS and CDR2 YYEKEE (reference sequence). The CDR3 spans 16 residues. CDR3 in DNA: TGTGCCAGCAGTCTGACGGGGGGCGCAGAGGGGACTGAAGCTTTCTTT. Translating it yields CASSLTGGAEGTEAFF.

This chain joins TRBV5-1 and TRBJ2-3; 9 bases line up with TRBD1. Germline lookup yields CDR1 SGHRS and CDR2 YFSETQ. This CDR3 comprises 17 residues. With 0 bases clipped from V and 5 bases from J, the junction kept 10 bases outside the gene matches. CDR3 sequence: CASSLALGGQGEDTQYF. As DNA, the CDR3 is TGCGCCAGCAGCTTGGCCTTGGGGGGACAGGGTGAAGATACGCAGTATTTT.

This clone showed up just once. The chain uses TRBV5-4 and TRBJ2-3; 12 nucleotides align to TRBD2. V lost 10 bases, J lost 0 bases, and 9 bases stayed unmatched. Germline-derived CDR1 and CDR2 are SGHNT and YYREEE (reference sequence). This CDR3 has 16 amino acids. The CDR3 DNA reads as TGTGCCGACCGACTAGCGGGAGACGCCAGCACAGATACGCAGTATTTT. It is translated as CADRLAGDASTDTQYF.

The rearrangement joins TRBV3-1 (or the pseudogene TRBV3-2) to TRBJ2-5; no clear D gene. Germline CDR1 is LGHDT and CDR2 is YNNKEL (reference sequence). V lost 0 bases and J lost 1, with 12 bases in between. The CDR3 contains 16 residues. CDR3 sequence reads: CASSQDWAHSQETQYF. The CDR3 region has the DNA TGTGCCAGCAGCCAAGATTGGGCCCACAGCCAAGAGACCCAGTACTTC.

The chain has TRBV2 and TRBJ2-5; 8 bases match TRBD1. The CDR3 totals 12 residues. V lost 10 bases to trimming and J lost 4 bases; unmatched junction nucleotides: 5. The germline V gene encodes CDR1 SNHLY and CDR2 FYNNEI. The CDR3 DNA follows: TGTGCCACAGGGACAGGCAGAGAGACCCAGTACTTC. Translation: CATGTGRETQYF.

V gene TRBV28 combines with J gene TRBJ2-4; possible D gene TRBD2, 6 bases. V dropped 5 bases and J dropped 5 bases, with 16 bases sitting between them. Per the germline V gene, CDR1 is MDHEN and CDR2 is SYDVKM. There are 15 residues in the CDR3. Here the CDR3 reads CASSPGVHYQNIQYF. CDR3 nucleotides: TGTGCCAGCAGTCCGGGGGTACATTATCAAAACATTCAGTACTTC.

J is TRBJ1-1 and V is TRBV5-5, with 8 nucleotides matching TRBD1. The CDR3 runs 15 residues. CDR1 and CDR2 (germline): SGHKS, YYEKEE (reference sequence). V lost 4 bases to trimming and J lost 8 bases; unmatched junction nucleotides: 13. CDR3 in DNA: TGTGCCAGCAGCCCCACGTGGCCCGGGACAGGAGAAGCTTTCTTT. This translates into CASSPTWPGTGEAFF.

This chain links TRBV5-4 with TRBJ2-5; 10 positions match TRBD2. After removal of 1 base from V and 4 bases from J, the junction contained 7 bases not matched to a gene. The V gene's germline CDR1 is SGHNT and CDR2 YYREEE (reference sequence). The CDR3 is made up of 16 amino acids. The CDR3 protein is CASSLMASGSPETQYF. The DNA for the CDR3 is TGTGCCAGCAGCTTGATGGCTAGCGGGAGTCCAGAGACCCAGTACTTC.

This chain links TRBV28 with TRBJ2-7, with 9 bases identical to TRBD2. Unmatched junction bases numbered 12, after V lost 7 bases and J lost 5 bases. CDR3 length equals 15 residues. Germline-derived CDR1 and CDR2 are MDHEN and SYDVKM. This CDR3 reads CASIGTASGTHEQYF. The CDR3 coding sequence is TGTGCCAGCATAGGGACGGCTAGCGGGACCCACGAGCAGTACTTC.

DNA for the CDR3: TGTGCCAGCAGTAACCAGAGGGTACTGTTTTTT. The encoded protein is CASSNQRVLFF. The chain is built from TRBV6-5 and TRBJ1-4; D gene uncertain. Trimming took 5 bases from V and 13 from J, leaving 11 bases between them. CDR3 length: 11 residues. The germline CDR1 and CDR2 sequences are MNHEY and SVGAGI.